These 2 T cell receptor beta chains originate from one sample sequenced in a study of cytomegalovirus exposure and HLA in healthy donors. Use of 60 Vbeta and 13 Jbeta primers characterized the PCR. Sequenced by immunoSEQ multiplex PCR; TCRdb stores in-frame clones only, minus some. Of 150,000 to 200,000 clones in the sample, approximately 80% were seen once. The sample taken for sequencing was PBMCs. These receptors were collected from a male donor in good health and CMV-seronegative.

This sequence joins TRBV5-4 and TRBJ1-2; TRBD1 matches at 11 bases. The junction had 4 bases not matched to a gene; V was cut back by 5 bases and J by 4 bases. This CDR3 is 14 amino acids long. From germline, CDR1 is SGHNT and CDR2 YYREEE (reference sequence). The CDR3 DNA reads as TGTGCCAGCAGACCCGGGACAGGGGGCTATGGCTACACCTTC. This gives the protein CASRPGTGGYGYTF. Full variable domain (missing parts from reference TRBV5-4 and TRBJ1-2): ETGVTQSPTHLIKTRGQQVTLRCSSQSGHNTVSWYQQALGQGPQFIFQYYREEENGRGNFPPRFSGLQFPNYSSELNVNALELDDSALYLCASRPGTGGYGYTFGSGTRLTVV.

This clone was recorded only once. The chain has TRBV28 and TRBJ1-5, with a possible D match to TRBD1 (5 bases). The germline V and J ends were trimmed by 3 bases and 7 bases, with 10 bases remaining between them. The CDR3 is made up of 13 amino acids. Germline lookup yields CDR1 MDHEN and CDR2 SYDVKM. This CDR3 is CASSFQGRQPQHF. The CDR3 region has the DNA TGTGCCAGCAGTTTCCAGGGTCGGCAGCCCCAGCATTTT.